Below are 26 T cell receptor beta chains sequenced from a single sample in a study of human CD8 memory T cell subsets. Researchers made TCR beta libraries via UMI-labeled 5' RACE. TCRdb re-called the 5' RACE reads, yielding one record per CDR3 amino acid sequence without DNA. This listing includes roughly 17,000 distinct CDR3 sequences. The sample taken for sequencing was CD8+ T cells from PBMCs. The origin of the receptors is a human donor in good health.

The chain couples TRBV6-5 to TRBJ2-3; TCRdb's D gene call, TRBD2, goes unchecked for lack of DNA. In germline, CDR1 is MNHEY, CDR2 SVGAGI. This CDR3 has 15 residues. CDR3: CASSPTSGGADTQYF.

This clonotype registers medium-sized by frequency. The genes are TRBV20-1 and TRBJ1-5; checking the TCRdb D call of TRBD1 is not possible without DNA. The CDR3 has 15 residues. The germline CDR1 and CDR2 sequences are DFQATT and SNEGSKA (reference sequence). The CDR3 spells CSARVPGQKNQPQHF.

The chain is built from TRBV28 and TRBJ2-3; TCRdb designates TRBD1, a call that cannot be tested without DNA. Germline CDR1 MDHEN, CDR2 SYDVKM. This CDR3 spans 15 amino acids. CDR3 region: CASSPNRGLIDTQYF.

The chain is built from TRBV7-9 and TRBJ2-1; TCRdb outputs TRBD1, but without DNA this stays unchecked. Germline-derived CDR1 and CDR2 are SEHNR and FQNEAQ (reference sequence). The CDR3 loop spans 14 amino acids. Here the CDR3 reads CASSLVVGRDEQFF.

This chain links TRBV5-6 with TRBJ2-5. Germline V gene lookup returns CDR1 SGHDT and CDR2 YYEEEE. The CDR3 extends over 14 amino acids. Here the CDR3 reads CASSLFTLGETQYF.

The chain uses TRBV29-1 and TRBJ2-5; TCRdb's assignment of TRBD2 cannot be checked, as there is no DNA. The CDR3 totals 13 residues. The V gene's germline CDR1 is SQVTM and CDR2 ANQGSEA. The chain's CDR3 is CSVEGGLGETQYF.

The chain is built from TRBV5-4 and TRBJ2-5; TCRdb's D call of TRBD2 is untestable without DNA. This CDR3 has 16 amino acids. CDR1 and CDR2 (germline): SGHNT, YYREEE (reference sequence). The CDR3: CASTMTSGGLEETQYF. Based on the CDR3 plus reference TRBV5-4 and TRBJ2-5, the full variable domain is ETGVTQSPTHLIKTRGQQVTLRCSSQSGHNTVSWYQQALGQGPQFIFQYYREEENGRGNFPPRFSGLQFPNYSSELNVNALELDDSALYLCASTMTSGGLEETQYFGPGTRLLVL.

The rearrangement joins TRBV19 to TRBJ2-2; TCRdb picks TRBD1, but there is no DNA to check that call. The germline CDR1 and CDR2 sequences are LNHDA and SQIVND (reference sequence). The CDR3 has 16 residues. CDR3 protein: CASSMKGDSYYGELFF.

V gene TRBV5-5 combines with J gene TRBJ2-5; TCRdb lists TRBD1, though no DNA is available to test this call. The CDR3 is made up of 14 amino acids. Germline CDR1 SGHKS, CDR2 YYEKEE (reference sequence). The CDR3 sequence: CASSLENRGETQYF.

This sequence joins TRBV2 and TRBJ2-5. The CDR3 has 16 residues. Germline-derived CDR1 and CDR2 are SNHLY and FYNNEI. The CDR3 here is CASTSTERSGQETQYF.

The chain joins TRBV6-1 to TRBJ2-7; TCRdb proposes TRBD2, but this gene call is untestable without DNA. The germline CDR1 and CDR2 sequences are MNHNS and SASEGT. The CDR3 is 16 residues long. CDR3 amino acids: CASSPQSGGASYEQYF.

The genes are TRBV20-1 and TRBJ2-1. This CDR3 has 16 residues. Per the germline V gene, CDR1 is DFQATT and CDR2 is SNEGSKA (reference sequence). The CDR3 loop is CSAREPTNRVYNEQFF.

CDR3 region: CATSRSHLAGGEETQYF. The V and J genes are TRBV15 and TRBJ2-5; TCRdb gives TRBD2 as the D gene, but with no DNA this cannot be confirmed. CDR1 and CDR2 from the germline V gene are LNHNV and YYDKDF (reference sequence). This CDR3 comprises 17 residues.

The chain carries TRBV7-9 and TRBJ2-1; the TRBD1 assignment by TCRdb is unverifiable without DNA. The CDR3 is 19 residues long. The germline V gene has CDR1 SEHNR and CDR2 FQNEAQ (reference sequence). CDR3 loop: CASSLELEVGAFYYNEQFF.

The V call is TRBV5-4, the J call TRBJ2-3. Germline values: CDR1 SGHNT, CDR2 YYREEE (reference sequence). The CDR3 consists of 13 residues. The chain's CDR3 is CASSFMGNHTQYF. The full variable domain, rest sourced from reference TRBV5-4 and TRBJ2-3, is ETGVTQSPTHLIKTRGQQVTLRCSSQSGHNTVSWYQQALGQGPQFIFQYYREEENGRGNFPPRFSGLQFPNYSSELNVNALELDDSALYLCASSFMGNHTQYFGPGTRLTVL.

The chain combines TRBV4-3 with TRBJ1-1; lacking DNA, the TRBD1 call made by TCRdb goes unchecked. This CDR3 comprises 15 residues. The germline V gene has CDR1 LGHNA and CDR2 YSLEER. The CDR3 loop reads CASSQTFRGNTEAFF.

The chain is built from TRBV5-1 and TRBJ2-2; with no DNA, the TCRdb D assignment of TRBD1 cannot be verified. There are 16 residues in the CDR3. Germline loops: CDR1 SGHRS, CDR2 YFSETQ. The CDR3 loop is CASSSDRGFNTGELFF.

CDR3 residues: CASSQGDNSNQPQHF. The chain carries TRBV4-1 and TRBJ1-5. Germline V gene lookup returns CDR1 MGHRA and CDR2 YSYEKL. This CDR3 has 15 amino acids.

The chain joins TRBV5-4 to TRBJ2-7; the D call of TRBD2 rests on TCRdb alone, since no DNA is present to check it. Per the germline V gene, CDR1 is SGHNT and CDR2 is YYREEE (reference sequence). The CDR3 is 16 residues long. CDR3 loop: CASSSDVGRAPYEQYF. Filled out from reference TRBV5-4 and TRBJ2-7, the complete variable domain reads ETGVTQSPTHLIKTRGQQVTLRCSSQSGHNTVSWYQQALGQGPQFIFQYYREEENGRGNFPPRFSGLQFPNYSSELNVNALELDDSALYLCASSSDVGRAPYEQYFGPGTRLTVT.

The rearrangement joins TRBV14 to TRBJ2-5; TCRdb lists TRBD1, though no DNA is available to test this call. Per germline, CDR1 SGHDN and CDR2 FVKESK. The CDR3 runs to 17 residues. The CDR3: CASSQVTDPRFRETQYF. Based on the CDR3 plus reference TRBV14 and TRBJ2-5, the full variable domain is EAGVTQFPSHSVIEKGQTVTLRCDPISGHDNLYWYRRVMGKEIKFLLHFVKESKQDESGMPNNRFLAERTGGTYSTLKVQPAELEDSGVYFCASSQVTDPRFRETQYFGPGTRLLVL.

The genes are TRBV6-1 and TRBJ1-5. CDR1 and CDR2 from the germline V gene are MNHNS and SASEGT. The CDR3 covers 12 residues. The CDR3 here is CASSEYNQPQHF.

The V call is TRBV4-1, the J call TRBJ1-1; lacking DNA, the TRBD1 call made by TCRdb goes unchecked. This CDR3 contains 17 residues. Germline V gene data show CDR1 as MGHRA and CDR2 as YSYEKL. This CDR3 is CASSQPGYTGGFAEAFF.

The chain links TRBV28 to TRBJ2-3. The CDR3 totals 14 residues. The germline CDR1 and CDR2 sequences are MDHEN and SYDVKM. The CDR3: CASSPRSSTDTQYF. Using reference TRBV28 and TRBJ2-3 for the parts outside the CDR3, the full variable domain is DVKVTQSSRYLVKRTGEKVFLECVQDMDHENMFWYRQDPGLGLRLIYFSYDVKMKEKGDIPEGYSVSREKKERFSLILESASTNQTSMYLCASSPRSSTDTQYFGPGTRLTVL.

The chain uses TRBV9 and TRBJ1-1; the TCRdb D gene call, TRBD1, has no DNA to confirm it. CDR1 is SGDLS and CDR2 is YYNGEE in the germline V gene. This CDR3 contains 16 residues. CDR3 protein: CASSVGSGALNTEAFF.

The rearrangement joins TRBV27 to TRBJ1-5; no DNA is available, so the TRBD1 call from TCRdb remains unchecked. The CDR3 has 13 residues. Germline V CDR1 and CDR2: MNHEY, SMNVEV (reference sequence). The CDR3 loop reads CASRSLSGQPQHF.

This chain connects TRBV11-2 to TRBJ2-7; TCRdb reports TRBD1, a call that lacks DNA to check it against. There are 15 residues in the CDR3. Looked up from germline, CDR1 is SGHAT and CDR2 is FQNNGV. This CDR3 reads CASSLGGGTHYEQYF.